One sample yielded the 4 T cell receptor beta chains listed below, sequenced in a study of CD8+CD57+ T cells in acquired aplastic anemia. The TCR beta profiling, which covered VDJ combination and CDR3 sequence, was carried out using genomic DNA as the template. MiXCR, applied by TCRdb to the reads, yields one record per CDR3 protein. This table holds around 170,000 distinct CDR3 sequences, 55% to 80% found once. The specimen was sorted CD4+, CD8+, or CD8+CD57+ T cells (not recorded which) from PBMCs. The receptors here all came from a human donor in good health.

The V and J genes are TRBV12-3 or TRBV12-4 and TRBJ1-5; D is unresolved. The CDR3 covers 13 residues. V was trimmed by 6 bases and J by 5 bases, leaving 11 bases between them. The CDR3: CASSGWRDQPQHF. The CDR3 DNA is TGTGCCAGCAGCGGGTGGCGCGATCAGCCCCAGCATTTT.

This clonotype was observed many times. CDR3 protein: CASSQAGGSGGDGYTF. The DNA of the CDR3 is TGTGCCAGCAGCCAAGCAGGGGGATCGGGAGGTGATGGCTACACCTTC. V gene TRBV4-2 combines with J gene TRBJ1-2; the match to TRBD1 covers 7 bases. V was clipped by 1 base and J by 6 bases; unmatched bases: 11. The CDR3 is 16 amino acids. CDR1 and CDR2 (germline): LGHNA, YNFKEQ.

This chain uses TRBV9 with TRBJ2-5; the D is unclear. Germline CDR1 and CDR2: SGDLS and YYNGEE. The germline V and J ends were trimmed by 3 bases and 3 bases, with 12 bases remaining between them. There are 14 residues in the CDR3. DNA of the CDR3: TGTGCCAGCAGCGGATCGAACACTGAAGAGACCCAGTACTTC. Its protein product is CASSGSNTEETQYF. Complete variable domain (other parts from reference TRBV9 and TRBJ2-5): DSGVTQTPKHLITATGQRVTLRCSPRSGDLSVYWYQQSLDQGLQFLIQYYNGEERAKGNILERFSAQQFPDLHSELNLSSLELGDSALYFCASSGSNTEETQYFGPGTRLLVL.

For this clonotype: A read error may account for a junction end that differs from germline. This chain's CDR3 is CASSLGSGSNTPLHF. The CDR3 DNA follows: TGTGCCAGCAGCTTGGGCTCAGGGTCTAATACACCCCTCCACTTT. This sequence joins TRBV5-4 and TRBJ1-6; D may be TRBD1 (5 bases). The CDR3 covers 15 residues. Germline V CDR1 and CDR2: SGHNT, YYREEE (reference sequence).